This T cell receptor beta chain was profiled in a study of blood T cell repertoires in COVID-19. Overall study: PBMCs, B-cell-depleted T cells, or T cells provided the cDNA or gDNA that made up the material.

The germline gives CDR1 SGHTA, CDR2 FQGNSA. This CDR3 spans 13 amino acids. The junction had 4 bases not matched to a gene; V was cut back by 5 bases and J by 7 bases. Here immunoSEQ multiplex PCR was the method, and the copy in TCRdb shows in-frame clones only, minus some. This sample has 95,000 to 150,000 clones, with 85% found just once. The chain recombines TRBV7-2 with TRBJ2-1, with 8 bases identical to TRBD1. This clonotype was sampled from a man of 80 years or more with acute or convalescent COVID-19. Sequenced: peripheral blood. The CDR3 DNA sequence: TGTGCCAGCAGCACCCGACAGGGGAATGAGCAGTTCTTC. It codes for CASSTRQGNEQFF.